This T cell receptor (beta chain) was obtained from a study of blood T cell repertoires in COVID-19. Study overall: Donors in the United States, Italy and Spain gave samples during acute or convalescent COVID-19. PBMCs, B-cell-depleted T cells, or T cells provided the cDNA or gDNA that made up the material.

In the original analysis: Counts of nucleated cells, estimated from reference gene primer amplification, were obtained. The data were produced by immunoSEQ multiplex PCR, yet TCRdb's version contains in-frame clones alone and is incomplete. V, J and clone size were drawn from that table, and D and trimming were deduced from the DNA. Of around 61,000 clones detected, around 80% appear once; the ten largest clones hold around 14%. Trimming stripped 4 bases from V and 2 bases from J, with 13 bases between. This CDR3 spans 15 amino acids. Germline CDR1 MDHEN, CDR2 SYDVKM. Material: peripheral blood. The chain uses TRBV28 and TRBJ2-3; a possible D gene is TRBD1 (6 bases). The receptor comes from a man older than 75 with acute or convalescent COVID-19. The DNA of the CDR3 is TGTGCCAGCAGTTCACGACAGGACAACACAGATACGCAGTATTTT. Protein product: CASSSRQDNTDTQYF.